A single sample is the source of the 21 T cell receptor beta chains below, sequenced in a study of CXCR3-negative and CXCR3-positive naive CD8 T cells. Study-level points and caveats: Higher TRB CDR3 hydrophobicity marked CXCR3-positive naive cells relative to CXCR3-negative naive cells.

TRB cDNA was prepared as libraries by UMI-labeled 5' RACE. TCRdb reworked the 5' RACE reads into one entry per CDR3 protein, no DNA. The table lists about 150,000 distinct CDR3 sequences. No antigen has been identified for these receptors. Sequencing was carried out using naive CXCR3+ CD8+ T cells from blood. Subset given: CD45RO-CCR7+CD27+CD95- naive CD8+ T cells expressing CXCR3 (TNR3+). These TCRs come from a human donor in good health. Some clones in this sample may be carry-over from other donors' samples.

The chain has TRBV5-4 and TRBJ2-4; TCRdb designates TRBD2, a call that cannot be tested without DNA. Germline CDR1 and CDR2: SGHNT and YYREEE (reference sequence). The length of the CDR3 is 13 residues. CDR3 sequence reads: CASSWAGARIQYF.

The chain links TRBV7-7 to TRBJ2-1. The CDR3 contains 15 residues. Germline CDR1 and CDR2: SSHAT and FNYEAQ (reference sequence). The CDR3 region is CASSHQESSYNEQFF.

The V call is TRBV28, the J call TRBJ2-2; TCRdb selects TRBD2, and the lack of DNA leaves this call unchecked. CDR1 and CDR2 from the germline V gene are MDHEN and SYDVKM. The CDR3 consists of 15 residues. CDR3 amino acids: CAISGREWHTGELFF.

This rearrangement joins TRBV12-3 or TRBV12-4 to TRBJ1-1; TCRdb's D call, TRBD1, is unchecked because there is no DNA. The CDR3 totals 15 residues. The CDR3 loop is CASSTDRARGTEAFF.

V and J are TRBV7-9 and TRBJ1-5; TCRdb indicates TRBD1, and absent DNA this call remains unverified. CDR3 length: 15 residues. Germline V CDR1 and CDR2: SEHNR, FQNEAQ (reference sequence). CDR3 sequence: CASSLGVGGNQPQHF.

The chain couples TRBV5-1 to TRBJ1-5; lacking DNA, the TRBD1 call made by TCRdb goes unchecked. This CDR3 has 15 amino acids. Germline V gives CDR1 SGHRS, CDR2 YFSETQ. This CDR3 is CASSFEDSSNQPQHF.

The chain is built from TRBV4-2 and TRBJ2-5. CDR1 and CDR2 from the germline V gene are LGHNA and YNFKEQ. CDR3 length equals 16 residues. The chain's CDR3 is CASSQDLIDFQETQYF.

The gene calls are TRBV18 and TRBJ2-2; the D call from TCRdb, TRBD1, cannot be confirmed without DNA. The CDR3 has 15 residues. CDR1 is KGHSH and CDR2 is LQKENI in the germline V gene. The CDR3 reads CASSPSTTGAGELFF.

The rearrangement uses TRBV3-2 and TRBJ1-1. TRBV3-2 is assigned pseudogene status. This CDR3 is 17 amino acids long. CDR3 region: CASSQNGAQRTETEAFF.

The V gene is TRBV5-1, the J gene TRBJ2-1; absent DNA, TCRdb's TRBD2 call cannot be checked. The CDR3 is 18 amino acids. In germline, CDR1 is SGHRS, CDR2 YFSETQ. The CDR3 is CASSLAGTSGYSYNEQFF.

J is TRBJ2-1 and V is TRBV5-1; TCRdb's D call, TRBD2, is unchecked because there is no DNA. The CDR3 spans 17 residues. Looked up from germline, CDR1 is SGHRS and CDR2 is YFSETQ. This CDR3 reads CASTTGSGRGIFDEQFF.

This chain links TRBV5-6 with TRBJ1-5; checking the TCRdb D call of TRBD1 is not possible without DNA. Germline V gene sequence: CDR1 SGHDT, CDR2 YYEEEE. The CDR3 contains 17 residues. CDR3 amino acids: CASIWGPGQGAWQPQHF.

The CDR3: CASSFFPGGFQETQYF. The chain carries TRBV5-1 and TRBJ2-5. Germline V gives CDR1 SGHRS, CDR2 YFSETQ. CDR3 size: 16 residues.

The CDR3 loop is CASSQDKGSKNIQYF. V gene TRBV3-1 combines with J gene TRBJ2-4. The CDR3 loop spans 15 amino acids. Germline values: CDR1 LGHDT, CDR2 YNNKEL (reference sequence).

The chain uses TRBV29-1 and TRBJ2-7; TCRdb calls TRBD1, which cannot be checked without DNA. The CDR3 runs to 14 residues. CDR1 SQVTM and CDR2 ANQGSEA come from the germline V gene. The CDR3 spells CSAAGDQLSYEQYF.

The genes are TRBV5-6 and TRBJ2-3. This CDR3 has 15 amino acids. Per germline, CDR1 SGHDT and CDR2 YYEEEE. The CDR3 spells CASSFILAGTDTQYF.

The chain recombines TRBV6-5 with TRBJ1-2. The CDR3 consists of 14 residues. Germline V gene sequence: CDR1 MNHEY, CDR2 SVGAGI. The CDR3 is CASSDRQRDYGYTF.

The chain is built from TRBV20-1 and TRBJ2-2; the TRBD1 assignment by TCRdb is unverifiable without DNA. Germline loops: CDR1 DFQATT, CDR2 SNEGSKA (reference sequence). The CDR3 runs to 12 residues. The CDR3 spells CSAWGVTGELFF.

The chain employs TRBV28 and TRBJ2-2. From germline, CDR1 is MDHEN and CDR2 SYDVKM. This CDR3 contains 14 residues. CDR3 amino acids: CATARTSNTGELFF.

The chain recombines TRBV29-1 with TRBJ1-3. The CDR3 spans 13 residues. The germline V gene encodes CDR1 SQVTM and CDR2 ANQGSEA. CDR3 protein: CSVASGSGNTIYF.

V gene TRBV4-2 combines with J gene TRBJ2-1; TCRdb's D call of TRBD2 is untestable without DNA. The germline CDR1 and CDR2 sequences are LGHNA and YNFKEQ. The CDR3 is made up of 13 amino acids. CDR3: CASSHTSGNEQFF.